This TCR beta chain was recorded in a study of blood T cells in healthy people across ages. Overall study: Template-switching capture recovered about one barcoded beta molecule per two T cells.

Study outcomes and limitations: Diversity figures derived from one million T cells were judged to underestimate the true value.

Trimming shortened V by 5 bases and J by 0 bases, and 17 bases separated the two germline ends. The CDR3 has 18 residues. Germline CDR1 reads SEHNR; CDR2 reads FQNEAQ (reference sequence). Concerning this clonotype: Its antigen remains unknown.

Isolating PBMCs gave at least 6.5 million of these cells per sample. Primed by a sample-barcoded 5' primer and a J-beta primer mix, a second PCR proceeded for 7 to 11 cycles. MiXCR, applied by TCRdb to the 5' RACE reads, yields one record per CDR3 protein. Seen here are some 1,800,000 distinct CDR3 sequences, 39% observed once, and the top ten hold roughly 23%. The sequence was collected from a human donor in good health. The sequencing input was blood. The chain employs TRBV7-9 and TRBJ1-6; D unresolved. CDR3: CASSPGRIWGSYNSPLHF. The CDR3, as DNA: TGTGCCAGCAGCCCAGGCCGAATTTGGGGCTCCTATAATTCACCCCTCCACTTT.